These 2 T cell receptor beta chains were all obtained from the same sample, sequenced in a study of blood T cell repertoires in COVID-19 (TCRdb year 2020). The library was obtained by the immunoSEQ multiplex PCR assay. The table was pulled from immuneACCESS by TCRdb, which kept in-frame rearrangements only. Such tables lose some clones; where checked, under half of the loss comes from unresolved V genes, and the rest has no known cause. Counted in this sample were about 310,000 clones; around 84% of them appeared once. 1.9% of the sample is taken by the ten largest. Input material: PBMCs or T cells enriched from blood (not recorded which). These TCRs come from a woman aged 25 to 45 who had been exposed to COVID-19.

This clone turned up a few times. The rearrangement uses TRBV5-4 and TRBJ1-2; 10 nucleotides align to TRBD1. The CDR3 covers 15 residues. Germline V gene data show CDR1 as SGHNT and CDR2 as YYREEE (reference sequence). V shed 4 bases, J shed 2 bases, and the junction held 5 bases outside the gene matches. The CDR3 loop reads CASSVWGQGNYGYTF. CDR3 DNA: TGTGCCAGCAGCGTCTGGGGACAGGGGAACTATGGCTACACCTTC.

This chain joins TRBV14 and TRBJ2-7; 7 positions match TRBD1. The CDR3 totals 14 residues. CDR1 and CDR2 from the germline V gene are SGHDN and FVKESK. The J segment lost 6 bases and the V segment lost 4 bases, leaving 9 bases of the junction unmatched. The CDR3 loop is CASSRYGTVAEQYF. In DNA, the CDR3 is TGTGCCAGCAGCCGATACGGGACAGTAGCCGAGCAGTACTTC.